This TCR beta chain was sequenced in a study of T cell repertoires in cytomegalovirus infection. TCRdb reprocessed the reads with MiXCR, giving one entry per CDR3 protein. The sample contains about 310,000 distinct CDR3 sequences, under 20% of which appear only once. The V end was cut by 0 bases, the J end by 5 bases, with 14 bases between. In germline, CDR1 is MNHEY, CDR2 SVGAGI. The CDR3 has 15 amino acids. This clonotype has a handful of counts. Material for sequencing was PBMCs. The sequence came from a human donor in good health (CMV status not recorded). Some clones in this sample may be carry-over from other donors' samples. The chain couples TRBV6-5 to TRBJ2-7; possible D gene TRBD2, 7 bases. The CDR3 sequence is CASSYSGGRVDEQYF. The DNA of the CDR3 is TGTGCCAGCAGTTACTCCGGGGGGCGCGTGGACGAGCAGTACTTC.